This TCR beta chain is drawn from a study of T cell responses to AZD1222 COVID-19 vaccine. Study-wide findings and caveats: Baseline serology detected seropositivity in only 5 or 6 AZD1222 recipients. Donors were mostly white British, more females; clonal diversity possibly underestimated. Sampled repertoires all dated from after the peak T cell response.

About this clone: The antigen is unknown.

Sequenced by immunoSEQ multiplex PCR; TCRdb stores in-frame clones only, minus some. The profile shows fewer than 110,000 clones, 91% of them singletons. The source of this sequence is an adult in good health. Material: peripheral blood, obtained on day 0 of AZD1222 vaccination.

CDR3 nucleotide sequence: TGTGCCAGCAGCCTGACATATAATTCACCCCTCCACTTT. The encoded protein is CASSLTYNSPLHF. The chain carries TRBV5-5 and TRBJ1-6; D remains unclear. Trimming took off 4 bases at V and 4 bases at J, with 6 bases between the two ends. Germline values: CDR1 SGHKS, CDR2 YYEKEE (reference sequence). The CDR3 runs to 13 residues.